These 7 T cell receptor beta chains were all obtained from the same sample, sequenced in a study of monozygotic twins with inflammatory bowel disease (dated by TCRdb to the late 2010s). The method behind the library was 5' RACE. Reads for this sample came from an Illumina HiSeq 2500. After reprocessing by TCRdb, each CDR3 protein sequence is one entry, and no DNA is given. The table held for this sample gives fewer than 150,000 distinct CDR3 sequences. The top ten hold 2.4% of the sample. Sequenced material: blood. The receptor source for this set is a human donor with ulcerative colitis or Crohn's disease, or a healthy co-twin of an affected twin (not recorded which).

This rearrangement joins TRBV12-3 or TRBV12-4 to TRBJ2-7; the D gene TCRdb calls, TRBD1, cannot be checked with no DNA. The CDR3 contains 14 residues. CDR3 protein: CASTSGQADGEQYF.

This sequence joins TRBV5-1 and TRBJ1-4; absent DNA, TCRdb's TRBD1 call cannot be checked. Germline V gene lookup returns CDR1 SGHRS and CDR2 YFSETQ. This CDR3 is built from 17 residues. CDR3 region: CASSFNPSGARNEKLFF.

The gene calls are TRBV27 and TRBJ1-2; TCRdb selects TRBD1, and the lack of DNA leaves this call unchecked. Germline V gene lookup returns CDR1 MNHEY and CDR2 SMNVEV (reference sequence). CDR3 size: 14 residues. The CDR3 region is CASSLDGGRDGYTF.

The rearrangement links TRBV5-1 to TRBJ2-2. Germline V gene data show CDR1 as SGHRS and CDR2 as YFSETQ. The CDR3 sequence is 14 residues long. This chain's CDR3 is CASSLSVGTGELFF.

V is TRBV30 and J is TRBJ2-7; TCRdb selects TRBD2, and the lack of DNA leaves this call unchecked. There are 14 residues in the CDR3. Germline values: CDR1 GTSNPN, CDR2 SVGIG (reference sequence). The CDR3 here is CAWSDQRLAGEQYF.

The chain couples TRBV5-1 to TRBJ2-7. This CDR3 spans 13 amino acids. CDR1 SGHRS and CDR2 YFSETQ come from the germline V gene. This chain's CDR3 is CASSLDRPYEQYF.

The chain is built from TRBV4-3 and TRBJ2-1; with no DNA, the TCRdb D assignment of TRBD2 cannot be verified. Germline assignment: CDR1 LGHNA and CDR2 YSLEER. This CDR3 is 16 amino acids long. The CDR3 loop reads CASSQETSGVYNEQFF.